This T cell receptor (beta chain) was recorded in a study of blood T cell repertoires in COVID-19. At the level of the study: Collection of acute and convalescent COVID-19 samples took place in the United States, Italy and Spain.

Per the original methods: Cell counts per sample came from amplifying reference gene primers. TCRdb's copy holds only in-frame clones and misses some; the assay was immunoSEQ multiplex PCR. The V and J calls and clone size were taken over from that table, and D and trimming were inferred from the DNA. The sample lists 150,000 to 200,000 clones, 86% seen once, with around 9.9% in the top ten. Germline CDR1 WNHNN, CDR2 SYGVQD (reference sequence). J was trimmed by 5 bases and V by 8 bases; bases with no gene match: 7. The length of the CDR3 is 13 residues. The receptor was isolated from a woman aged 55-69 years with COVID-19, enrolled during active disease. The chain uses TRBV10-1 and TRBJ2-7; TRBD1 matches 9 bases. The sample comprised peripheral blood. The CDR3 coding sequence is TGCGCCAGCTCGGACAGGGGCGGGGACGAGCAGTACTTC. This encodes CASSDRGGDEQYF.